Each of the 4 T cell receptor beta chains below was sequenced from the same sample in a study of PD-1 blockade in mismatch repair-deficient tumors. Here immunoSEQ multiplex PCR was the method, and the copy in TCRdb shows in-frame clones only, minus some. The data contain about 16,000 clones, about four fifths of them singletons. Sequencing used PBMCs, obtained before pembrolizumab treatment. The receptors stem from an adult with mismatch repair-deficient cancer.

The CDR3 sequence: CASSLISYVNAEAFF. CDR3 in DNA: TGTGCCAGCAGTTTAATTAGTTACGTGAATGCTGAAGCTTTCTTT. The V call is TRBV28, the J call TRBJ1-1; D gene unclear. Deletions cut 2 bases from V and 6 bases from J, with 16 bases between. Germline CDR1 reads MDHEN; CDR2 reads SYDVKM. This CDR3 is built from 15 residues.

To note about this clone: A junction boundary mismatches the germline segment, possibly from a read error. The CDR3 DNA is TGTACCAGCAGCGCAGTTTATAGCAATCAGCCCCAGCATTTT. This codes for CTSSAVYSNQPQHF. The V and J genes are TRBV6-5 and TRBJ1-5; D gene unclear. The germline V gene has CDR1 MNHEY and CDR2 SVGAGI. The CDR3 extends over 14 amino acids.

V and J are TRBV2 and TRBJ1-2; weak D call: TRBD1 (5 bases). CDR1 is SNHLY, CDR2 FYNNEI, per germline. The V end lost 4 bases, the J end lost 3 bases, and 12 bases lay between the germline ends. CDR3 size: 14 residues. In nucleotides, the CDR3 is TGTGCCAGCAGTGTTAGAGGGGAGGACTATGGCTACACCTTC. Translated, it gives CASSVRGEDYGYTF. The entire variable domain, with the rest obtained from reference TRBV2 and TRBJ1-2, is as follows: EPEVTQTPSHQVTQMGQEVILRCVPISNHLYFYWYRQILGQKVEFLVSFYNNEISEKSEIFDDQFSVERPDGSNFTLKIRSTKLEDSAMYFCASSVRGEDYGYTFGSGTRLTVV.

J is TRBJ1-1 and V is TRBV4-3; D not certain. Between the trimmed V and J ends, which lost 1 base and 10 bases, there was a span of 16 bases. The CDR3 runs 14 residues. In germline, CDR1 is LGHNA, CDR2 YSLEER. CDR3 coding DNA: TGCGCCAGCAGCCAAGGGGCGCAGGTTGGTAGAGCTTTCTTT. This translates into CASSQGAQVGRAFF.